This TCR beta chain derives from a study of T cells in Graves' hyperthyroidism and ophthalmopathy. This clonotype was observed a few times. There were TCR beta CDR3 regions amplified from RNA transcripts. Carried out on the TCR CDR3, a first-round RT-PCR used the HTBI primer set. TCRdb re-called the multiplex PCR reads through MiXCR, storing one row per CDR3 protein. The top ten clones hold around two fifths of a sample with nearly 110,000 distinct CDR3 sequences, about a sixth of them seen once. The length of the CDR3 is 15 residues. The V gene's germline CDR1 is SGHRS and CDR2 YFSETQ. J lost 7 bases, V lost 4 bases, and 4 bases had no gene match.

The TCR originated in a woman aged 50 to 65 with Graves' hyperthyroidism. Sequencing input: blood. The chain combines TRBV5-1 with TRBJ2-1; 14 positions match TRBD2. DNA for the CDR3: TGCGCCAGCAGCGGGACTAGCGGGAGTTTGAATGAGCAGTTCTTC. Its protein is CASSGTSGSLNEQFF.